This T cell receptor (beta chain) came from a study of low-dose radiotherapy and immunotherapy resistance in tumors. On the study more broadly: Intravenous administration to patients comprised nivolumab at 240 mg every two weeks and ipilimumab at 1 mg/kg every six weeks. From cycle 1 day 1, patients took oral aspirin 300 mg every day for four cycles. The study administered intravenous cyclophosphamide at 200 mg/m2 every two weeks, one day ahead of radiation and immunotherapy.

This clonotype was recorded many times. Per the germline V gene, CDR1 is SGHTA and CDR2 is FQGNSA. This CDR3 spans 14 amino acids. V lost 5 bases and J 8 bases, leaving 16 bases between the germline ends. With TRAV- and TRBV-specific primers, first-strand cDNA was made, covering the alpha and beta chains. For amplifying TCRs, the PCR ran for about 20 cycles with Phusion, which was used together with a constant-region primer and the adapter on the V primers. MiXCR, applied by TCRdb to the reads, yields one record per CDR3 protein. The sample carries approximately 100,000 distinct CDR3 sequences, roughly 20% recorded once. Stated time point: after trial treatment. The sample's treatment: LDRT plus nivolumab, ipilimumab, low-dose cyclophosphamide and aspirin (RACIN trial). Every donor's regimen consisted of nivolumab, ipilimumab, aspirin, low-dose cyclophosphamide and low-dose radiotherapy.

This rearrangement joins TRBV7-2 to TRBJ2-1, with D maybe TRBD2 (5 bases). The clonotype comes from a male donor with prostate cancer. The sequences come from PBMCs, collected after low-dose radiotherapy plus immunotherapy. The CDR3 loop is CASSPSWAGDEQFF. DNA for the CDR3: TGTGCCAGCAGCCCGAGTTGGGCGGGCGATGAGCAGTTCTTC.